A selection of T cell receptor beta chains follows, all from one sample in a study of shared clonotypes between healthy human individuals. TCRdb keeps only in-frame clones here, not all; method: immunoSEQ multiplex PCR. The data contain approximately 2,000,000 clones, approximately 92% of them seen just once; the ten biggest clones take up around 1.8%. Sequencing was carried out using naive CD8+ T cells from PBMCs. The receptors originated from a man aged 18 to 29 in good health. Some clones in this sample may be carry-over from other donors' samples. CDR3s include the opening cysteine and the closing phenylalanine or tryptophan. Fields, in order: V gene, CDR3 protein.

TRBV27,CASSRNRQGAEDGYTF
TRBV19,CASSSFYTEAFF
TRBV6-1,CAITGDRMIYEQYF
TRBV29-1,CSVIVGPYEQYF
TRBV4-1,CASSLIPGRANTEAFF
TRBV5-5,CASSLYPGSEAFF
TRBV10-2,CASREDRAQPQHF
TRBV28,CASNPGVGSAKNIQYF
TRBV6-5,CASSQEEASHEQFF
TRBV7-9,CASISDSHPYNSPLHF
TRBV5-1,CASSLASGMAGEQFF
TRBV5-5,CASSFTGTGREKLFF
TRBV10-3,CAISEGTSGRPYEQYF
TRBV28,CASTDRGVSGEQYF
TRBV28,CASRATGNPNQPQHF
TRBV27,CASSLVSGARETQYF
TRBV7-9,CASSPRGANTGELFF
TRBV27,CASRWTSGVYNEQFF
TRBV15,CATSVSGSYNEQFF
TRBV27,CASSPSVGQTYEQYF
TRBV7-9,CASSYIQGETQYF
TRBV7-9,CASSWGGNAFF
TRBV7-8,CASSLALAGGPGIYEQYF
TRBV28,CASSDIGLAGGLGELFF
TRBV15,CATTPRDSVYNEQFF
TRBV6-1,CASSEVGLASGYTF
TRBV4-1,CASSLRTGTGGNTIYF
TRBV7-9,CASSLGDREMLWGYTF
TRBV27,CASRKGWDNHYGYTF
TRBV29-1,CSVVSREDYGYTF
TRBV7-9,CASSPASGNTIYF
TRBV6-1,CASWTVPYEQYF
TRBV18,CASSRQDRGLGYQETQYF
TRBV7-2,CASSFPASGANVLTF
TRBV27,CASSLQGAAHEQYF
TRBV2,CASSPGLWGSNNEQFF
TRBV7-8,CASSPRRHLRYNEQFF
TRBV7-8,CASSPMGRQETQYF
TRBV7-8,CASPLGGSGELFF
TRBV6-5,CASRRTGGNSPLHF
TRBV15,CATSRDRGPGELFF
TRBV7-8,CASSPLAPKETQYF
TRBV5-6,CASSRGGSSYEQYF
TRBV7-9,CASSLREETQYF
TRBV2,CASSGLRQGYEQYF
TRBV9,CASSVLPGQSNTEAFF
TRBV5-6,CASSLALADVSSYNEQFF
TRBV4-2,CASSHGPGQGNNEQFF
TRBV10-3,CATSGRTGEQNTGELFF
TRBV2,CASSDGTGRHEQYF
TRBV7-8,CASSFKAPAGRWTGELFF
TRBV28,CASSFSLGSSYEQYF
TRBV27,CASRFGADTQYF
TRBV27,CASSLLGEETQYF
TRBV27,CASSGTSGTLGEQFF